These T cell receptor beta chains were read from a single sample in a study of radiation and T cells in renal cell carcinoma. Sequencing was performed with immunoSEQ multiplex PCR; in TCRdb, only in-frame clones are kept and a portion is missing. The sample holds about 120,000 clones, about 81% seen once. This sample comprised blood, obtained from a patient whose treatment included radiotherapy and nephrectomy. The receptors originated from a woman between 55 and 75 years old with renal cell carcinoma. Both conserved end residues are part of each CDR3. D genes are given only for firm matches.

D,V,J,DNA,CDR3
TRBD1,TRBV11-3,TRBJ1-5,TGTGCCAGCAGCTTTCCACAGGGGGCTGAGAATCAGCCCCAGCATTTT,CASSFPQGAENQPQHF
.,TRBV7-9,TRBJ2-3,TGTGCCAGCAGCTTAGCTCAGATCCCAGATACGCAGTATTTT,CASSLAQIPDTQYF
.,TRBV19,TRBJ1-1,TGTGCCAGTGACAGCTTACTGAACACTGAAGCTTTCTTT,CASDSLLNTEAFF
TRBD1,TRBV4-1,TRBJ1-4,TGCGCCAGCAGCCAAGTCGGACAGGGAGGTGAAAAACTGTTTTTT,CASSQVGQGGEKLFF
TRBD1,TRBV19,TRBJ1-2,TGTGCCAGTAGTATTACCGGTATCCAGGGGGCCTCTAACTATGGCTACACCTTC,CASSITGIQGASNYGYTF
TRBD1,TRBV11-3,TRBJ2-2,TGTGCCAGCAGCATGAAGACAGGGGCATTCGCGAACACCGGGGAGCTGTTTTTT,CASSMKTGAFANTGELFF
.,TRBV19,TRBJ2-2,TGTGCCAGTAGTATAGCAGGGGTGGCCGGGGAGCTGTTTTTT,CASSIAGVAGELFF
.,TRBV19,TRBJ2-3,TGTGCCAGTAGTATAGGGATCCCAGATACGCAGTATTTT,CASSIGIPDTQYF
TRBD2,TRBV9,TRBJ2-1,TGTGCCAGCAGCGGCCCTAGCGGGGGGGCCCTTTATGAGCAGTTCTTC,CASSGPSGGALYEQFF
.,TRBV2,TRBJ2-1,TGTGCCAGCAGTGAAAGCAGGGACAATGAGCAGTTCTTC,CASSESRDNEQFF
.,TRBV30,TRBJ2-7,TGTGCCTGGAAAGGAGATTCCTACGAGCAGTACTTC,CAWKGDSYEQYF
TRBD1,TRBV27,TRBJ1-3,TGTGCCAGCAGTTCCGGACAGGGAGTAAACACCATATATTTT,CASSSGQGVNTIYF